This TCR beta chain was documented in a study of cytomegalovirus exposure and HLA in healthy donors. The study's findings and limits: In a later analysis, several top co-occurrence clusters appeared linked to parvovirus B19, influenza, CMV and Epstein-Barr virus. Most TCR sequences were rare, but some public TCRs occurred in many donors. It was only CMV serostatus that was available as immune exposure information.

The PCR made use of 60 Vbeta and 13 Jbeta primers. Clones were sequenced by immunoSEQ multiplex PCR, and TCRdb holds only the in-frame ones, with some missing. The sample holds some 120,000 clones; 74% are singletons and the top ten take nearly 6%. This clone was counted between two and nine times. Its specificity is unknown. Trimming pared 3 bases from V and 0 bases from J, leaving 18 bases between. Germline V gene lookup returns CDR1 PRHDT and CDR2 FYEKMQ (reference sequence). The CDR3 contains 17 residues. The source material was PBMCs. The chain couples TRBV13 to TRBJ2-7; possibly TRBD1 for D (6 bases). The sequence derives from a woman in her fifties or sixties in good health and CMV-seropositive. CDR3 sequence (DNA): TGTGCCAGCAGCTTCTCCCGAGGGGGAATTTCCTCCTACGAGCAGTACTTC. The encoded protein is CASSFSRGGISSYEQYF.